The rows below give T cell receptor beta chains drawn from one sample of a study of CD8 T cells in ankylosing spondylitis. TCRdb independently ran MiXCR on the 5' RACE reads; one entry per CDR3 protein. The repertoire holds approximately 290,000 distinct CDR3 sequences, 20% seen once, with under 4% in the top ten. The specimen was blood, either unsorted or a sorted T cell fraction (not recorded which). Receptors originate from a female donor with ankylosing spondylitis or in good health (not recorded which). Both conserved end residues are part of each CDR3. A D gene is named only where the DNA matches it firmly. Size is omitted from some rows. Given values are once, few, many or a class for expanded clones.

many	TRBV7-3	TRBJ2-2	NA	TGTGCCAGCGGCCTATCCAACACCGGGGAGCTGTTTTTT	CASGLSNTGELFF
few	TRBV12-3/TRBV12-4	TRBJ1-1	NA	TGTGCCAGCAGTTTTTCGGAGATTCTAACTGAAGCTTTCTTT	CASSFSEILTEAFF
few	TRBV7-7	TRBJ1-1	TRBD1	TGTGCCAGCAGTCAAGACAGGGACACTGAAGCTTTCTTT	CASSQDRDTEAFF
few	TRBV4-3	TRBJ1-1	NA	TGCGCCAGCAGCCAAGAGACGAGGCGGAACACTGAAGCTTTCTTT	CASSQETRRNTEAFF
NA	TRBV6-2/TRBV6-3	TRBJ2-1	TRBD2	TGTGCCAGCAGTTACCCCGGGGGACTAGCGGGAGGGCCGATATTGTCCCCCCATGAGCAGTTCTTC	CASSYPGGLAGGPILSPHEQFF
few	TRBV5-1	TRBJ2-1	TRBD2	TGCGCCAGCAGCTTGGTTAGCGGGAGGGCGGGTGAGCAGTTCTTC	CASSLVSGRAGEQFF
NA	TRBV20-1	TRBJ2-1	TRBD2	TGCAGTGCTAGCGGGACTAGCGGGAGGGTGAGGACCTCCTACAATGAGCAGTTCTTC	CSASGTSGRVRTSYNEQFF
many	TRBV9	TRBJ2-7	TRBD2	TGTGCCAGCAGCGCCTCAACTAGCGCCTACGAGCAGTACTTC	CASSASTSAYEQYF
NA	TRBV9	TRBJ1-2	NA	TGTGCCAGCAGCCCCGGAGGCGCCTATGGCTACACCTTC	CASSPGGAYGYTF
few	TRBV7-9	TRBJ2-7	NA	TGTGCCAGCAGCTTATCGTCCTCGGGCGACGAGCAGTACTTC	CASSLSSSGDEQYF
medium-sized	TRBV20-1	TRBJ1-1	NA	TGCAGTGCTAGTTCCCCGGTCAACACTGAAGCTTTCTTT	CSASSPVNTEAFF
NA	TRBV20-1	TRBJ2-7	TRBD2	TGCAGTGCTACGGGGACTAGCGGGAGATACGAGCAGTACTTC	CSATGTSGRYEQYF
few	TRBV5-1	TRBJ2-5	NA	TGCGCCAGCAGCTTGGAAGTGAGGTGGACCCAGTACTTC	CASSLEVRWTQYF
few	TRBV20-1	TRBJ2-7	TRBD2	TGCAGTGCTAGAGTGACCCGAGCGGGAGTTAAACGGGGCGAGCAGTACTTC	CSARVTRAGVKRGEQYF
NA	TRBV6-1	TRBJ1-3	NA	TGTGCCAGCAGTGAACAGGGAAGAAACACCATATATTTT	CASSEQGRNTIYF
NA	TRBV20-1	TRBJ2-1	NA	TGCAGGCCCCTAGCGAGCTCCTACAATGAGCAGTTCTTC	CRPLASSYNEQFF
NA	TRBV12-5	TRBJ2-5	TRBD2	TGTGCTAGTGGCCGAGGGACTACTGGCCAAGAGACCCAGTACTTC	CASGRGTTGQETQYF
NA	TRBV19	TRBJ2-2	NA	TGTGCCAGTAGCCCAAGGGCCGACACCGGGGAGCTGTTTTTT	CASSPRADTGELFF
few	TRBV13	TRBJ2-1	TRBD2	TGTGCCAGCAGCTTAGAGGGGACTAGCGGGAGACCCTCATACAATGAGCAGTTCTTC	CASSLEGTSGRPSYNEQFF
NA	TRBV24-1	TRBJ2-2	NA	TGTGCCACCAGTGAATACGGACAACCCGGGGAGCTGTTTTTT	CATSEYGQPGELFF
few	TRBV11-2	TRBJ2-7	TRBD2	TGTGCCAGCAGCCCCGCGGGGATAGCGGGAGTTAGGACCTACGAGCAGTACTTC	CASSPAGIAGVRTYEQYF